This T cell receptor (beta chain) is drawn from a study of control samples from healthy donors and cancer patients. Sequencing was performed with immunoSEQ multiplex PCR; in TCRdb, only in-frame clones are kept and a portion is missing. This repertoire shows some 150,000 clones, 80% to 95% found once; its top ten account for approximately 2.9%. The V and J ends lost 2 bases and 7 bases, in that order; junction bases with no gene match: 10. CDR3 size: 15 residues. CDR1 is MNHNS, CDR2 SASEGT, per germline. This receptor was identified in a man aged 30 to 39 in good health. V gene TRBV6-1 combines with J gene TRBJ1-2, with 7 bases fitting TRBD1. Input material: blood. CDR3 in amino acids: CASSERNRGRGGYTF. The DNA for the CDR3 is TGTGCCAGCAGTGAACGGAACAGGGGAAGGGGTGGCTACACCTTC.